The 22 T cell receptor beta chains listed next were all sequenced from one sample in a study of cytomegalovirus exposure and HLA in healthy donors. Repertoires were generated with immunoSEQ multiplex PCR, while TCRdb's copy carries only in-frame clones and drops some. The repertoire holds 100,000 to 150,000 clones, with around 94% as singletons. Sequencing was done on a sample of PBMCs. The receptors were gathered from a woman aged 18 to 35 in good health and CMV-seronegative.

This chain connects TRBV9 to TRBJ2-5; 8 bases map to TRBD2. CDR1 and CDR2 (germline): SGDLS, YYNGEE. J lost 2 bases, V lost 3 bases, and 3 bases had no gene match. This CDR3 has 14 amino acids. This chain's CDR3 is CASSGGLGQETQYF. CDR3 DNA sequence: TGTGCCAGCAGCGGGGGACTAGGACAAGAGACCCAGTACTTC.

This chain joins TRBV5-4 and TRBJ1-5, with 9 nucleotides matching TRBD1. From germline, CDR1 is SGHNT and CDR2 YYREEE (reference sequence). The CDR3 sequence is 15 residues long. J was trimmed by 6 bases and V by 0 bases; bases with no gene match: 4. The CDR3 reads CASSLDRGLGQPQHF. The CDR3 DNA reads TGTGCCAGCAGCTTGGACAGGGGGCTTGGTCAGCCCCAGCATTTT.

The chain has TRBV9 and TRBJ1-6; D uncertain. Germline V gene lookup returns CDR1 SGDLS and CDR2 YYNGEE. V lost 2 bases, J lost 7 bases, and 19 bases lay in between. CDR3 length: 17 residues. The CDR3 nucleotides are TGTGCCAGCAGCGTCCACCCGGTAGAGGGAGTCAATTCACCCCTCCACTTT. This encodes CASSVHPVEGVNSPLHF.

The chain uses TRBV19 and TRBJ1-1; D is undetermined. V was shortened by 3 bases and J by 0 bases, with 11 bases between the two germline ends. There are 15 residues in the CDR3. CDR1 and CDR2 from the germline V gene are LNHDA and SQIVND (reference sequence). The DNA for the CDR3 is TGTGCCAGTAGTATTGTTAGCGGCATGAACACTGAAGCTTTCTTT. Its translation is CASSIVSGMNTEAFF.

The chain is built from TRBV28 and TRBJ2-2; TRBD2 agrees at 8 bases. This CDR3 is 14 amino acids long. Germline V gene data show CDR1 as MDHEN and CDR2 as SYDVKM. Trimming at V came to 6 bases and at J to 3 bases, leaving 3 bases not matched to a gene. CDR3 coding DNA: TGTGCCAGCAGGCCAGCGGGGGACACCGGGGAGCTGTTTTTT. Its translation: CASRPAGDTGELFF.

J is TRBJ1-1 and V is TRBV19; D unresolved. Per the germline V gene, CDR1 is LNHDA and CDR2 is SQIVND (reference sequence). V lost 3 bases to trimming and J lost 10 bases, with 21 bases between them. This CDR3 is built from 15 residues. CDR3 sequence reads: CASSILSAGGLRAFF. The DNA of the CDR3 is TGTGCCAGTAGTATTCTTTCGGCGGGAGGTTTGAGAGCTTTCTTT.

CDR3 amino acids: CASTPYPGAHEQYF. CDR3 DNA: TGTGCCAGCACCCCGTACCCGGGAGCCCACGAGCAGTACTTC. The genes are TRBV7-9 and TRBJ2-7; possibly TRBD2 for D (6 bases). Germline V gene data show CDR1 as SEHNR and CDR2 as FQNEAQ (reference sequence). The CDR3 extends over 14 amino acids. Trimming removed 7 bases at V and 5 bases at J, with 18 bases between.

The V call is TRBV19, the J call TRBJ1-3; D gene uncertain. The CDR3 has 16 residues. V was trimmed by 3 bases and J by 0 bases, leaving 12 bases between them. CDR1 LNHDA and CDR2 SQIVND come from the germline V gene (reference sequence). The CDR3 DNA is TGTGCCAGTAGTATTTTGTTCCAGGCCTCTGGAAACACCATATATTTT. Translated: CASSILFQASGNTIYF.

This chain links TRBV29-1 with TRBJ2-7, with TRBD1 matching 9 bases. The CDR3 totals 15 residues. CDR1 is SQVTM, CDR2 ANQGSEA, per germline. After removal of 4 bases from V and 4 bases from J, the junction contained 11 bases not matched to a gene. The chain's CDR3 is CSVGWRRDRVYEQYF. CDR3 DNA sequence: TGCAGCGTTGGTTGGCGCCGGGACAGGGTGTACGAGCAGTACTTC.

This chain uses TRBV9 with TRBJ2-7; 9 nucleotides agree with TRBD1. The germline V gene encodes CDR1 SGDLS and CDR2 YYNGEE. Trimming took 3 bases from V and 6 from J; bases not matched to a gene: 7. This CDR3 region has 14 residues. DNA of the CDR3: TGTGCCAGCAGCGCCGGGACAGGGATTACCGAGCAGTACTTC. Translating it yields CASSAGTGITEQYF.

This clone was found once. V usage is TRBV6-1 and J usage is TRBJ1-2; D unresolved. The CDR3 is made up of 14 amino acids. The germline V gene has CDR1 MNHNS and CDR2 SASEGT. V was pared by 5 bases and J by 1 base, with 11 bases between. The CDR3 DNA follows: TGTGCCAGCAGTAGCATGGGCGTTAACTATGGCTACACCTTC. Protein: CASSSMGVNYGYTF.

The chain has TRBV27 and TRBJ2-7, with no clear D. Trimming removed 6 bases from V and 6 bases from J, with 12 bases in between. The CDR3 is 12 residues long. Germline V lookup: CDR1 MNHEY, CDR2 SMNVEV (reference sequence). The CDR3 sequence is CASRSSLAEQYF. CDR3 coding DNA: TGTGCCAGCAGATCATCCTTGGCCGAGCAGTACTTC.

This clone appeared once. The gene calls are TRBV28 and TRBJ2-5; 8 nucleotides match TRBD1. The germline V gene encodes CDR1 MDHEN and CDR2 SYDVKM. Trimming cost V 5 bases and J 5 bases; bases outside gene matches: 10. CDR3 length: 15 residues. CDR3 DNA: TGTGCCAGCAGTACTACAGGGGGTTCGGTGGAGACCCAGTACTTC. Translated, it gives CASSTTGGSVETQYF.

The J gene is TRBJ1-5, the V gene TRBV30; D gene unclear. Germline V CDR1 and CDR2: GTSNPN, SVGIG (reference sequence). V was pared by 2 bases and J by 2 bases, with 7 bases between. CDR3 size: 13 residues. CDR3 loop: CAWSPGRNQPQHF. CDR3 nucleotide sequence: TGTGCCTGGAGTCCAGGTCGCAATCAGCCCCAGCATTTT. Full variable domain (missing parts from reference TRBV30 and TRBJ1-5): SQTIHQWPATLVQPVGSPLSLECTVEGTSNPNLYWYRQAAGRGLQLLFYSVGIGQISSEVPQNLSASRPQDRQFILSSKKLLLSDSGFYLCAWSPGRNQPQHFGDGTRLSIL.

The chain couples TRBV2 to TRBJ1-1; unclear D gene. Looked up from germline, CDR1 is SNHLY and CDR2 is FYNNEI. CDR3 size: 13 residues. V was shortened by 6 bases and J by 5 bases, with 13 bases between the two germline ends. The CDR3 nucleotides are TGTGCCAGCAGGGGAGAAGCGGGGACTGAAGCTTTCTTT. Encoded protein: CASRGEAGTEAFF.

The chain has TRBV5-1 and TRBJ1-3, with 8 bases identical to TRBD1. J lost 0 bases, V lost 1 base, and 0 bases had no gene match. This CDR3 has 15 amino acids. CDR1 SGHRS and CDR2 YFSETQ come from the germline V gene. The CDR3 region has the DNA TGCGCCAGCAGCTTGACAGGGGGCTCTGGAAACACCATATATTTT. Encoded protein: CASSLTGGSGNTIYF.

The chain combines TRBV19 with TRBJ2-3; TRBD1 aligns across 7 bases. J gave up 0 bases and V 5 bases, and 5 bases lay outside the gene matches. CDR3 length equals 15 residues. Germline assignment: CDR1 LNHDA and CDR2 SQIVND (reference sequence). The CDR3 DNA reads TGTGCCAGTAGTTCTCGCAGGGGGAGCACAGATACGCAGTATTTT. This codes for CASSSRRGSTDTQYF.

The V and J genes are TRBV6-6 and TRBJ2-5; the match to TRBD1 covers 7 bases. The germline CDR1 and CDR2 sequences are MNHNY and SVGAGI (reference sequence). V shed 8 bases, J shed 3 bases, and the junction held 6 bases outside the gene matches. The CDR3 has 13 amino acids. The CDR3 region is CASHRDRKETQYF. CDR3 DNA: TGTGCCAGCCATCGGGACAGAAAAGAGACCCAGTACTTC.

This chain uses TRBV9 with TRBJ2-7, with unresolved D. Trimming stripped 3 bases from V and 8 bases from J, with 21 bases between. CDR1 and CDR2 from the germline V gene are SGDLS and YYNGEE. The CDR3 loop spans 15 amino acids. The CDR3 DNA reads TGTGCCAGCAGCGCCACCAGTCACCAGGCCGAGAAGCAGTACTTC. This sequence encodes CASSATSHQAEKQYF.

The V gene is TRBV6-5, the J gene TRBJ1-2; D ambiguous. Germline V gives CDR1 MNHEY, CDR2 SVGAGI. This CDR3 has 15 amino acids. Trimming left V 6 bases short and J 0 bases short, with 14 bases between. Written as DNA, the CDR3 is TGTGCCAGCAGAACCTACCGTAGTTCTAACTATGGCTACACCTTC. It encodes CASRTYRSSNYGYTF.

The gene calls are TRBV5-1 and TRBJ2-1; 11 bases align to TRBD2. The germline V gene has CDR1 SGHRS and CDR2 YFSETQ. V shed 4 bases, J shed 10 bases, and the junction held 10 bases outside the gene matches. CDR3 length: 15 amino acids. The CDR3 loop reads CASSQLAGDLREQFF. The CDR3 DNA reads as TGCGCCAGCAGCCAACTAGCGGGGGACCTCAGGGAGCAGTTCTTC.

J is TRBJ2-5 and V is TRBV4-1; D is undetermined. The CDR3 has 14 residues. CDR1 is MGHRA and CDR2 is YSYEKL in the germline V gene. Trimming left V 5 bases short and J 2 bases short, with 12 bases between. As DNA, the CDR3 is TGCGCCAGCAGCGTCCCCGAGAAACAAGAGACCCAGTACTTC. This translates into CASSVPEKQETQYF.